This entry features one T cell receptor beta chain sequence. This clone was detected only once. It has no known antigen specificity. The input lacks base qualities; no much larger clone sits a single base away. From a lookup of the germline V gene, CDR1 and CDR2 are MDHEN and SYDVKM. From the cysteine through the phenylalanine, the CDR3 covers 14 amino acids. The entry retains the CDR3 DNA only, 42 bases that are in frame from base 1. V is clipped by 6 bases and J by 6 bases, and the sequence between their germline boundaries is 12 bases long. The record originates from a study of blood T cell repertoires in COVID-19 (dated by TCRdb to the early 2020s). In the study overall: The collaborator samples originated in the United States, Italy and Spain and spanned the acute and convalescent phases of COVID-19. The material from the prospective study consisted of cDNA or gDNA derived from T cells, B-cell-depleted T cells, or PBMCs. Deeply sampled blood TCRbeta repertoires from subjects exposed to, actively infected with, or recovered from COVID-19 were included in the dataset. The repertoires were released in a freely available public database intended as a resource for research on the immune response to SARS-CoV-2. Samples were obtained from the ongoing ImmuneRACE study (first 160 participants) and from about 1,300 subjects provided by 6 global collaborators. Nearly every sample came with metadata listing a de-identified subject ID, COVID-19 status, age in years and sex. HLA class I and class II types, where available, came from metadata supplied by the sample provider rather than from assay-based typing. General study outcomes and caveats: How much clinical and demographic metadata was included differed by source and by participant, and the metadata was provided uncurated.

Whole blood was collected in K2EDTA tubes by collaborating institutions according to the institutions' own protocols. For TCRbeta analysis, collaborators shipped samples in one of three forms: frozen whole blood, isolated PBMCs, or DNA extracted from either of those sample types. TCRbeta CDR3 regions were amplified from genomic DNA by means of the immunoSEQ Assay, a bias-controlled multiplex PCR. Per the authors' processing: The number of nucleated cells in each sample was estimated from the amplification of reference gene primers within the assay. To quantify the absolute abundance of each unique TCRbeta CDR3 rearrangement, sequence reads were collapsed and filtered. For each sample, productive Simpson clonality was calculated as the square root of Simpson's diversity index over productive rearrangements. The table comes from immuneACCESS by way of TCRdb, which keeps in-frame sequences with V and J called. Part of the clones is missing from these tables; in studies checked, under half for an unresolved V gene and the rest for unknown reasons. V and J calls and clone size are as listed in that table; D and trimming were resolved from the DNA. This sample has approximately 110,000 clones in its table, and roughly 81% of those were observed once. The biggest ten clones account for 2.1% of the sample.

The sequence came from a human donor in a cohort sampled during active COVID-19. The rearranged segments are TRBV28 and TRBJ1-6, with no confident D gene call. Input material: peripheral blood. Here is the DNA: TGTGCCAGCAGCCTCCAAGCGGGTAATTCACCCCTCCACTTT. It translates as CASSLQAGNSPLHF.